The sequence of this T cell receptor beta chain was determined in a study of T cell changes during pregnancy in multiple sclerosis. Germline V gene data show CDR1 as MNHEY and CDR2 as SMNVEV (reference sequence). Trimming took 7 bases from V and 2 from J; bases not matched to a gene: 1. The CDR3 sequence is 13 residues long. TCRdb's copy holds only in-frame clones and misses some; the assay was immunoSEQ multiplex PCR. In the table there are 100,000 or so clones, 75% to 95% of which are singletons. This receptor was identified in a female donor with multiple sclerosis, enrolled in a pregnancy study. The material sequenced was peripheral blood, taken in the second trimester of pregnancy. The gene calls are TRBV27 and TRBJ2-1, with TRBD2 matching 8 bases. CDR3 protein: CASKAGAYNEQFF. The DNA for the CDR3 is TGTGCCAGCAAAGCGGGAGCCTACAATGAGCAGTTCTTC.